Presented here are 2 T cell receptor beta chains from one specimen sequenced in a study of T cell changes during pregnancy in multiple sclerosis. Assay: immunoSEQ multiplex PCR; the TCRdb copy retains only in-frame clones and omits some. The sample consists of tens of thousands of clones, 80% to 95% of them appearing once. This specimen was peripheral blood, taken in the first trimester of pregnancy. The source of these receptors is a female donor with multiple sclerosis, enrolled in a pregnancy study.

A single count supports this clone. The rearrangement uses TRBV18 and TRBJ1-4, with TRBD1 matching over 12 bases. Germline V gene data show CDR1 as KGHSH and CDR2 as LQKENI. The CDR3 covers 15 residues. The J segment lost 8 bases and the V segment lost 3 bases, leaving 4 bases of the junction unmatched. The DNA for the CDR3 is TGTGCCAGCTCACCCGGGACAGGGGGCCGAGAAAAACTGTTTTTT. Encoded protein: CASSPGTGGREKLFF.

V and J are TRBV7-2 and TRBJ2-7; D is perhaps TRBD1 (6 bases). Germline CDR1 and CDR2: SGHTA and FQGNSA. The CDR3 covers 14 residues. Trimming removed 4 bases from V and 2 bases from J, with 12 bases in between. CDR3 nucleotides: TGTGCCAGCAGCTCTCTGGACAGTCCCTACGAGCAGTACTTC. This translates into CASSSLDSPYEQYF.